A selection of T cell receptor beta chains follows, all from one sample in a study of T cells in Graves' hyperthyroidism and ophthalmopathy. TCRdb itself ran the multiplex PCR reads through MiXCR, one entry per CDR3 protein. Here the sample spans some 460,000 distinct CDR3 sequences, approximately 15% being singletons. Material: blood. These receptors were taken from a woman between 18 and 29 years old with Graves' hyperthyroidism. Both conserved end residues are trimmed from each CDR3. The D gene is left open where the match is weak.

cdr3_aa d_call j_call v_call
ASSVDIAGGYT - TRBJ1-2 TRBV2
ASSTSGWDNEQF TRBD2 TRBJ2-1 TRBV9
SAETSGTGELF - TRBJ2-2 TRBV20-1
ASSEEGRGTSYEQY TRBD1 TRBJ2-7 TRBV2
SARALAVDISYNEQF TRBD2 TRBJ2-1 TRBV20-1
ASSAGQHNQPQH - TRBJ1-5 TRBV27
ASSFTIGLHTGELF - TRBJ2-2 TRBV27
ASTMRGRGARETQY - TRBJ2-5 TRBV19
ASVHNTGELF - TRBJ2-2 TRBV6-1
ASSPGRAQGYEQY - TRBJ2-7 TRBV12-3/TRBV12-4
ASSEDGGPETQY - TRBJ2-5 TRBV6-1
ASSLGLPGELF - TRBJ2-2 TRBV5-1
ASSGGTENTGELF - TRBJ2-2 TRBV7-2
AISESSQSSTDTQY - TRBJ2-3 TRBV10-3
ASSVPRGGQETQY - TRBJ2-5 TRBV2
ASSDTSGAIWWERRYNEQF - TRBJ2-1 TRBV6-1
SARNWTGNYGYT - TRBJ1-2 TRBV20-1
ASRISGGETQY TRBD2 TRBJ2-5 TRBV6-1
ASSFGDSRGTEQF - TRBJ2-1 TRBV5-1
ASNQVGSQETQY - TRBJ2-5 TRBV4-1
ASSLQIPGQASSYNSPLH TRBD1 TRBJ1-6 TRBV27
SARGTGSF TRBD1 TRBJ1-4 TRBV20-1
ASSWGKGPQH - TRBJ1-5 TRBV5-8
ASSLGGGLAGFTDTQY TRBD2 TRBJ2-3 TRBV12-3/TRBV12-4
ASSDRGGGANVLT TRBD1 TRBJ2-6 TRBV11-2
ASSFSPRDGYT - TRBJ1-2 TRBV6-2/TRBV6-3
ASGLVNPGQGFYLQETQY TRBD1 TRBJ2-5 TRBV12-5
SAREGGSINSPLH TRBD1 TRBJ1-6 TRBV20-1
ASSLPRGGIGETQY - TRBJ2-5 TRBV7-9
ASSGSGRNGGELF - TRBJ2-2 TRBV9
ASSLSQGSTDTQY - TRBJ2-3 TRBV28
ASGQLNTEAF - TRBJ1-1 TRBV11-2
ASSEVGRPNYGYT - TRBJ1-2 TRBV6-1
ASSGVGGQADTQY - TRBJ2-3 TRBV5-1
ASSLIIGLTHEQY - TRBJ2-7 TRBV11-2